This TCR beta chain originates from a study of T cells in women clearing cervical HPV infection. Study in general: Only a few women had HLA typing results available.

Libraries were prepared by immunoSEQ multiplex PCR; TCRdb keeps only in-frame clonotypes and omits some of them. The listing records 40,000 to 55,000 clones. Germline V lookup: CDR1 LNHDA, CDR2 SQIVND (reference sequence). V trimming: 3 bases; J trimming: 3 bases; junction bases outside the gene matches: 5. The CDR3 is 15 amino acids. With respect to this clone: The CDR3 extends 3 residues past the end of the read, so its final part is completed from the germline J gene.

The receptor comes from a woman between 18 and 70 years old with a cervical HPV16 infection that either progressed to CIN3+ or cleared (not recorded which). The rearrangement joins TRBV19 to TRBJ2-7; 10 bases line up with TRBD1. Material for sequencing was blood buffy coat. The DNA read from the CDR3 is TGTGCCAGTAGTATCGGACAGGGGGTGGTCTACGAG. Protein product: CASSIGQGVVYE. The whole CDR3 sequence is CASSIGQGVVYEQYF. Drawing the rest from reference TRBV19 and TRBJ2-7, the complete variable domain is DGGITQSPKYLFRKEGQNVTLSCEQNLNHDAMYWYRQDPGQGLRLIYYSQIVNDFQKGDIAEGYSVSREKKESFPLTVTSAQKNPTAFYLCASSIGQGVVYEQYFGPGTRLTVT.